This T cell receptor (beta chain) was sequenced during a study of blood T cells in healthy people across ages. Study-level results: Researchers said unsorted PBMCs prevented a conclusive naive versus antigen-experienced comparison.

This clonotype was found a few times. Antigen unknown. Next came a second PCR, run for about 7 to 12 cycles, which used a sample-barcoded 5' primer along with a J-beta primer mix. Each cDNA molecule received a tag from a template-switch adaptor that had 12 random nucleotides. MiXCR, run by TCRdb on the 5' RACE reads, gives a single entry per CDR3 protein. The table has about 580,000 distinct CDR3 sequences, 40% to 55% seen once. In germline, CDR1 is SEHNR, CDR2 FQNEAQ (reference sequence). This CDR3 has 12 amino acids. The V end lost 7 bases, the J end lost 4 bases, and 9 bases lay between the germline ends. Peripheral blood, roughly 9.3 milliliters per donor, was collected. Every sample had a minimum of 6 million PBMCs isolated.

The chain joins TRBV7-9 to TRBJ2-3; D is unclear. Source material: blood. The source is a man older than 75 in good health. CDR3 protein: CASIPFSDTQYF. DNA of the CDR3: TGTGCCAGCATCCCCTTTTCAGATACGCAGTATTTT.